These 30 T cell receptor delta chains originate from one sample sequenced in a study of γδ T cells in repeated Plasmodium falciparum infection. Gammadelta T cells were flow-sorted from PBMC into Vgamma9/Vdelta2+ and Vdelta2-negative populations for bulk analysis. TCRdb redid clone calling on the multiplex PCR reads using CATT. Of tens of thousands of delta-chain clones listed, 0.95% to 1% were seen once; the top ten hold over 8.5%. Sequenced material: gamma-delta T cells from blood. The receptors come from a pool of human donors (malaria-infected and uninfected, not separated).

This clone was seen a few times. A read error likely explains why the TCRdb protein, taken from a much larger clone, differs from this DNA's translation at residue 3; the protein shown is translated from the DNA. V usage is TRDV2 and J usage is TRDJ1, with 8 bases fitting TRDD3. The J gene is absent in TCRdb and was assigned here via DNA matching to germline. The CDR3 consists of 16 residues. Germline V gene data show CDR1 as GEAIGNYY and CDR2 as EKD. This chain's CDR3 is CARDTGTGGRTDKLIF. The CDR3 DNA follows: TGTGCCCGTGACACCGGTACTGGGGGCCGCACCGATAAACTCATCTTT.

In its sample, this clone was seen a few times. This likely came from a read error, as a far larger clone is one base away. The sample carries other DNA sequences with the same CDR3. The J gene is TRDJ1, the V gene TRDV1; 8 bases match TRDD3. Trimming took 2 bases from V and 4 from J; bases not matched to a gene: 15. The germline CDR1 and CDR2 sequences are TSWWSYY and QGS. The CDR3 contains 18 residues. The DNA for the CDR3 is TGTGCTCTTGGGGAAGCACGAACGAGGGATGGGGGATGCGATAAACTCATCTTT. Its protein is CALGEARTRDGGCDKLIF.

As for this clone: TCRdb records a much larger clone's protein for this DNA, with a difference at residue 3 that likely arises from a read error; the protein given is the translation of the DNA. The rearrangement joins TRDV1 to TRDJ1; 11 nucleotides align to TRDD3. TCRdb is silent on the J gene; assignment here came from matching the DNA to germline. The germline gives CDR1 TSWWSYY, CDR2 QGS. The CDR3 runs 19 residues. The CDR3 region is CAFGEFPTPGGYMPDKLIF. The CDR3 region has the DNA TGTGCTTTTGGGGAGTTTCCTACCCCTGGGGGATACATGCCCGATAAACTCATCTTT.

As regards this clone: TCRdb assigns this DNA the protein of a much larger clone, which departs from its translation at residue 11; this likely reflects a read error, and the protein shown comes from translating the DNA. The CDR3 sequence is CALGELGCTGADKLIF. The DNA for the CDR3 is TGTGCTCTTGGGGAACTAGGGTGCACTGGCGCCGATAAACTCATCTTT. This chain links TRDV1 with TRDJ1; possibly TRDD3 for D (5 bases). The germline V gene has CDR1 TSWWSYY and CDR2 QGS. V was pared by 0 bases and J by 3 bases, with 14 bases between. The CDR3 totals 16 residues.

Worth noting for this clone: The TCRdb protein comes from a much larger clone and disagrees with this DNA's translation at residue 3, likely due to a read error; the protein given here is derived from the DNA. This chain links TRDV1 with TRDJ1, with TRDD3 identical over 9 bases. Germline CDR1 and CDR2: TSWWSYY and QGS. The length of the CDR3 is 17 residues. The CDR3 is CAPGELRAGGLRYKLIF. CDR3 coding DNA: TGTGCTCCTGGGGAGCTACGTGCTGGGGGATTAAGATATAAACTCATCTTT.

In the case of this clone: This DNA's translation differs at residue 9 from TCRdb's protein, which comes from a much larger clone; a read error is likely, and the protein shown is translated from the DNA. The gene calls are TRDV1 and TRDJ1; TRDD2 or TRDD3 may be the D gene (7 bases each). Looked up from germline, CDR1 is TSWWSYY and CDR2 is QGS. The CDR3 has 22 amino acids. V lost 1 base and J 6 bases, leaving 36 bases between the germline ends. The CDR3 bases are TGTGCTCTTGGGGAACCATTCCTACAGGTCACTACAGCTGGGGGCCGACTCAATAAACTCATCTTT. Its protein product is CALGEPFLQVTTAGGRLNKLIF.

Comments on this clone: One base separates it from a far larger clone, so it is likely a read error. Other nucleotide sequences in the sample specify the same CDR3. The rearrangement uses TRDV1 and TRDJ1; the match to TRDD3 covers 8 bases. V was clipped by 5 bases and J by 0 bases; unmatched bases: 23. The CDR3 loop spans 21 amino acids. The germline V gene has CDR1 TSWWSYY and CDR2 QGS. CDR3 DNA: TGTGCTCTTGGGATTCGGCCCTCCCGCTACTGGGGGGTTCCGTACACCGATAAACTCATCTTT. It translates to CALGIRPSRYWGVPYTDKLIF.

Worth noting for this clone: A far more abundant clone sits one base away, making this likely a read error. This sample also contains other DNA sequences that code for the same CDR3. V and J are TRDV1 and TRDJ1; 7 bases are shared with TRDD2. Matching the DNA to germline supplied the J gene, which TCRdb does not give. Germline trimming cut 5 bases from V and 7 bases from J; bases unmatched to any gene: 25. Germline V gene sequence: CDR1 TSWWSYY, CDR2 QGS. The CDR3 is made up of 19 amino acids. CDR3 sequence: CALGPRPSLRLGTVTKLIF. For the CDR3, the DNA is TGTGCTCTTGGGCCCCGGCCTTCCTTGAGATTGGGGACTGTCACTAAACTCATCTTT.

In regard to this clone: TCRdb pairs this DNA with a much larger clone's protein that differs at residue 11, likely a read error; the protein shown was translated from the DNA. V usage is TRDV1 and J usage is TRDJ1, with a tentative D call TRDD3 (6 bases). V was shortened by 1 base and J by 1 base, with 19 bases between the two germline ends. CDR1 is TSWWSYY, CDR2 QGS, per germline. This CDR3 comprises 18 residues. The CDR3 reads CALGEPPGWGSATDKLIF. CDR3 bases: TGTGCTCTTGGGGAACCCCCCGGGTGGGGATCCGCCACCGATAAACTCATCTTT.

With respect to this clone: A far larger clone is just one base off, so this is likely a read error. This CDR3 is also generated by other DNA sequences in the sample. The V call is TRDV2, the J call TRDJ1; D possibly matches TRDD2 or TRDD3 (5 bases each). As TCRdb names no J gene, one was assigned here on the basis of a DNA match to germline. Germline V gene data show CDR1 as GEAIGNYY and CDR2 as EKD. CDR3 length: 20 amino acids. The CDR3 DNA reads TGCGCCTGTGACACCGTTAATAACTCACCTACAGGTGTCGGCTGGGAAAAACTCATCTTT. This codes for CACDTVNNSPTGVGWEKLIF.

This clone was found a few times. A far larger clone lies a single base away; this is likely a read error. Other DNA sequences in this specimen translate into the identical CDR3. The gene calls are TRDV2 and TRDJ1; D perhaps matches TRDD3 (6 bases). The CDR3 consists of 15 residues. The V gene's germline CDR1 is GEAIGNYY and CDR2 EKD. In DNA, the CDR3 is TGTGCCTGTGTCGCAGTACTGGGCTACACTGATAAACTCATCTTT. It translates to CACVAVLGYTDKLIF.

This clone appeared a few times. The protein that TCRdb holds for this DNA derives from a much larger clone and differs from the translated DNA at residue 17, which likely indicates a read error; the protein shown here is translated from the DNA. The CDR3 nucleotides read TGTGCCTGTGACACCGTCTCTTTTACTGGGGGTCCGTACACCGATAAACACATCTTT. This gives the protein CACDTVSFTGGPYTDKHIF. The V segment is TRDV2, and no J call was made; the D call TRDD3 from the table was never checked on the DNA. The CDR3 sequence is 19 residues long. Germline CDR1 reads GEAIGNYY; CDR2 reads EKD.

In its sample, this clone was seen many times. A much larger clone differs by one base, so this may be a read error. This same CDR3 is encoded by further DNA sequences in the sample. V is TRDV2 and J is TRDJ1; TRDD3 matches at 9 bases. The V segment lost 0 bases and the J segment 0 bases; nucleotides outside the gene matches: 16. This CDR3 contains 20 residues. CDR1 and CDR2 from the germline V gene are GEAIGNYY and EKD. This CDR3 is CACDTVLGDPNSEYTDKLIF. CDR3 DNA: TGTGCCTGTGACACCGTACTGGGGGACCCCAATTCGGAATACACCGATAAACTCATCTTT.

This clone was picked up many times. The amino acid sequence in TCRdb belongs to a much larger clone and departs from this DNA's translation at residue 17, likely a sequencing read error; the sequence shown is translated from the DNA. This chain connects TRAV36/DV7 to TRDJ1; 12 bases map to TRDD3. The CDR3 loop spans 23 amino acids. The germline CDR1 and CDR2 sequences are VTNFRS and LTSSGIE (reference sequence). J was trimmed by 1 base and V by 2 bases; bases with no gene match: 27. The CDR3: CAVEGFARRNYWGILRCTDKLIF. The CDR3 DNA reads as TGTGCTGTGGAAGGGTTTGCGCGACGAAACTACTGGGGGATACTTAGGTGCACCGATAAACTCATCTTT.

Ten or more counts support this clone. A far bigger clonotype differs at one base, so this is likely a read error. This CDR3 is also generated by other DNA sequences in the sample. The chain carries TRDV1 and TRDJ1, with 7 bases matching TRDD3. The CDR3 loop spans 21 amino acids. The germline V gene encodes CDR1 TSWWSYY and CDR2 QGS. CDR3 residues: CALGEPTPILGTRIGTDKLIF. The CDR3, as DNA: TGTGCCCTTGGGGAACCCACTCCGATACTGGGGACGCGAATTGGCACCGATAAACTCATCTTT.

This clone was seen only a few times. This probably arose from a read error, given a far larger clone one base away. This specimen includes other DNA sequences encoding the same CDR3. The chain combines TRDV2 with TRDJ1, with 10 positions matching TRDD3. TCRdb supplies no J gene; here it was assigned by aligning the nucleotide sequence to germline. Germline CDR1 and CDR2: GEAIGNYY and EKD. This CDR3 is 15 amino acids long. V dropped 8 bases and J dropped 3; count of bases not matched to a gene: 11. Written as DNA, the CDR3 is TGTGCCTCCGCGCGTTGGGGGATACATCCCGATAAACTCATCTTT. Amino acids: CASARWGIHPDKLIF.

This clone showed up many times. The gene calls are TRDV1 and TRDJ1, with 10 bases matching TRDD3. J was trimmed by 0 bases and V by 1 base; bases with no gene match: 17. CDR3 length equals 21 residues. From germline, CDR1 is TSWWSYY and CDR2 QGS. In nucleotides, the CDR3 is TGTGCTCTTGGGGAACATCCCGGGCACTGGGGGATCCGGAGGTACACCGATAAACTCATCTTT. As protein: CALGEHPGHWGIRRYTDKLIF.

In regard to this clone: The mismatch at residue 12 between this DNA's translation and the TCRdb protein of a much larger clone likely reflects a read error; the protein shown is translated from the DNA. This sequence joins TRDV1 and TRDJ1, with D unresolved. The J gene, not given by TCRdb, was assigned here from a germline match of the nucleotide sequence. The CDR3 is 16 amino acids. V was shortened by 1 base and J by 7 bases, with 19 bases between the two germline ends. The germline gives CDR1 TSWWSYY, CDR2 QGS. CDR3 bases: TGTGCTCTTGGGGAACCCTATGGACATACTGAGTGTAAACTCATCTTT. This gives the protein CALGEPYGHTECKLIF.

A few counts support this clone. A far larger clone is a single base away, which makes a read error likely. The sample carries other DNA sequences with the same CDR3. The J gene was not called, though the V gene is TRDV2; TRDD3 is the table's D call and was not checked against the DNA. The CDR3 contains 21 residues. Looked up from germline, CDR1 is GEAIGNYY and CDR2 is EKD. CDR3 loop: CACDTSPTYSWGTRYTDKLIF. As DNA, the CDR3 is TGTGCCTGTGACACCTCCCCTACGTACTCCTGGGGGACCCGGTACACCGATAAGCTCATCTTT.

This clone occurred many times. The chain has TRDV1 and TRDJ1, with D tentatively TRDD2 (6 bases). The germline V and J ends were trimmed by 3 bases and 0 bases, with 23 bases remaining between them. The germline gives CDR1 TSWWSYY, CDR2 QGS. The CDR3 runs to 19 residues. The CDR3 protein is CALGESYGWADGHTDKLIF. Here the CDR3 DNA reads TGTGCTCTTGGGGAGTCCTACGGGTGGGCGGATGGCCACACCGATAAACTCATCTTT.

Details on this clone: A far bigger clonotype differs at one base, so this is likely a read error. Other DNA sequences from this sample encode an identical CDR3 as well. V usage is TRDV1 and J usage is TRDJ1; 7 bases are a match to TRDD3. No J gene is reported in TCRdb; it was inferred here by comparing the DNA with germline. CDR1 TSWWSYY and CDR2 QGS come from the germline V gene. This CDR3 region has 19 residues. CDR3 in DNA: TGTGCTCTTGGGGAACTTTTTCTGGGAAGTTGGGGGAACACTGATAAACTCATCTTT. As protein: CALGELFLGSWGNTDKLIF.

About this clone itself: It is likely a read error: a sequence one base away is far more abundant. Other DNA sequences in the same sample also yield this CDR3. This rearrangement joins TRDV1 to TRDJ1; perhaps TRDD3 as D (6 bases). The J gene, absent from TCRdb, was called here by matching the DNA to germline. The CDR3 length is 19 residues. In germline, CDR1 is TSWWSYY, CDR2 QGS. The germline V and J ends were trimmed by 8 bases and 5 bases, with 33 bases remaining between them. CDR3 amino acids: CALKFYRTVLGARTDKLIF. In DNA, the CDR3 is TGTGCTCTTAAATTCTACCGAACGGTACTGGGAGCCCGCACGGATAAACTCATCTTT.

Remarks on this clone: This DNA translates differently at residue 5 from the TCRdb protein, which is that of a much larger clone; a read error is likely, and the protein shown is the DNA's own translation. The chain links TRDV1 to TRDJ2; D not certain. CDR3 size: 18 residues. Germline CDR1 reads TSWWSYY; CDR2 reads QGS. Trimming stripped 8 bases from V and 2 bases from J, with 24 bases between. CDR3 nucleotide sequence: TGTGCTCTTTTTTGGGTCCAGAGAACGAGTAGCTTGACAGCACAACTCTTCTTT. The encoded protein is CALFWVQRTSSLTAQLFF.

This clone occurred many times. This sequence joins TRDV2 and TRDJ1; 8 nucleotides align to TRDD3. As TCRdb names no J gene, one was assigned here on the basis of a DNA match to germline. The junction had 18 bases not matched to a gene; V was cut back by 0 bases and J by 1 base. The V gene's germline CDR1 is GEAIGNYY and CDR2 EKD. This CDR3 has 20 amino acids. The CDR3 nucleotides are TGTGCCTGTGACACCTTGGAACTAGCTGGGGATACAGGAGGCACCGATAAACTCATCTTT. Protein product: CACDTLELAGDTGGTDKLIF.

This clone was seen a few times. The translation of this DNA and the TCRdb protein of a much larger clone differ at residue 8, probably owing to a read error; the protein shown here is translated from the DNA. The chain carries TRDV1 and TRDJ1; 9 nucleotides match TRDD3. TCRdb supplies no J gene; here it was assigned by aligning the nucleotide sequence to germline. V lost 1 base, J lost 0 bases, and 12 bases stayed unmatched. CDR1 and CDR2 (germline): TSWWSYY, QGS. This CDR3 has 19 amino acids. The DNA for the CDR3 is TGTGCTCTTGGGGAACGCCCCCCGGGGGATACTGTATACACCGATAAACTCATCTTT. Its protein product is CALGERPPGDTVYTDKLIF.

This clone is labeled large (0.1 to 1%). Other DNA variants within this sample encode the same CDR3. This sequence joins TRDV3 and TRDJ1, with 8 bases that match TRDD2. Unmatched junction bases numbered 24, after V lost 1 base and J lost 2 bases. Per germline, CDR1 TVYSNPD and CDR2 GDNSRS (reference sequence). This CDR3 is 20 amino acids long. CDR3 sequence: CAFTGLPIIVSPRTTDKLIF. The CDR3, as DNA: TGTGCCTTTACTGGCCTTCCTATTATCGTTAGCCCAAGAACGACCGATAAACTCATCTTT.

On this clone: The protein TCRdb lists belongs to a much larger clone and differs from this DNA's translation at residue 8, which points to a read error; the protein shown is made from the DNA. V is TRDV1 and J is TRDJ1; no clear D gene. TCRdb lists no J gene, so it was determined here by aligning the DNA to germline. Trimming took 3 bases from V and 3 from J, leaving 8 bases between them. Germline V lookup: CDR1 TSWWSYY, CDR2 QGS. The CDR3 spans 13 residues. CDR3 region: CALGDTDADKLIF. The CDR3 nucleotides are TGTGCTCTTGGGGACACCGACGCCGATAAACTCATCTTT.

The sample holds many counts of this clone. The mismatch at residue 8 between this DNA's translation and the TCRdb protein of a much larger clone likely reflects a read error; the protein shown is translated from the DNA. V and J are TRDV2 and TRDJ1, with D uncertain. CDR3 length: 15 amino acids. The V gene lost 1 base and the J gene lost 1 base, with 12 bases spanning the gap. Germline loops: CDR1 GEAIGNYY, CDR2 EKD. CDR3 sequence reads: CACDTQDALTDKLIF. The CDR3 DNA reads as TGTGCCTGTGACACTCAGGATGCTCTCACCGATAAACTCATCTTT.

Regarding this clone: The TCRdb record carries a much larger clone's protein, which differs from this DNA's translation at residue 12; a read error is the likely cause, and the protein listed here is the DNA translation. V is TRDV1 and J is TRDJ1, with D possibly being TRDD3 (6 bases). The J gene comes from matching the DNA to germline here; TCRdb lacks it. Germline CDR1 reads TSWWSYY; CDR2 reads QGS. CDR3 length equals 15 residues. CDR3 DNA sequence: TGTGCTCTTGGGGAAGTAGAGGATACAACCGATATACTCATCTTT. It encodes CALGEVEDTTDILIF.

This clone was seen a few times. TCRdb pairs this DNA with a much larger clone's protein that differs at residue 6, likely a read error; the protein shown was translated from the DNA. The chain employs TRDV2 and TRDJ1; 8 bases map to TRDD3. TCRdb leaves out the J gene; it was filled in here by matching the DNA to germline. Germline V gene sequence: CDR1 GEAIGNYY, CDR2 EKD. V was clipped by 2 bases and J by 2 bases; unmatched bases: 15. CDR3 length equals 18 residues. The CDR3 DNA sequence: TGTGCCTGTGACAAGGTACTGGGGGGATATCGATGGACCGATAAACTCATCTTT. Amino acid sequence: CACDKVLGGYRWTDKLIF.